This note documents a single T cell receptor beta chain sequence. Which antigen it targets is not known. Base quality data are lacking; no much larger clone is found one base away. This sample is drawn from a study of T cell repertoires and HLA-DP antigens (dated by TCRdb to 2017 to 2018). A note on the overall study: The study used an in vitro model of CD4+ T cell alloreactivity in which transduced HeLa cells presented allogeneic HLA-DP. The three donors, two male and one female, ranged from the 18-to-29 to the 60-to-69 age band. The average DNA input was about 230 ng for sorted CD137+CD4+ samples versus roughly 1.1 ug for pre-culture CD4+ samples. One alloantigen differed from self by one peptide-binding groove amino acid, whereas the other differed by ten, modelling structurally similar versus dissimilar alloantigens. The investigation overall reported the following: Sorted CD137+ cells showed similar clonality against both alloantigens, at about 0.39, which was much higher than the approximately 0.037 seen in pre-culture samples. Naive and memory CD4+ repertoires were not analysed separately. An average cumulative frequency of approximately 35% against one allele and roughly 49% against the other was found for clones undetected before culture. Limitations were identified as the inclusion of only three donors, the use of a non-physiological HeLa antigen-presenting system, and the use of total CD4+ responder cells.

TCRB CDR3 regions were amplified with the immunoSEQ multiplex PCR using forward primers for 54 TRBV segments and reverse primers for 13 TRBJ segments. Pre-culture CD4+ samples were sequenced at deep resolution with a target of about 190,000 T cell genomes. Amplicons were sequenced on an Illumina HiSeq System, producing 87 bp reads covering the CDR3. As for the authors' bioinformatics: Reads were corrected for PCR and sequencing errors, and CDR3 regions were defined by alignment to IMGT reference sequences. Synthetic template pools were used to estimate counts of templates and unique rearrangements. Clonality was computed as 1 minus Pielou's evenness. Richness was estimated with the Daley-Smith estimator. Morisita's index served as the measure of repertoire overlap. Clones present in cultured samples but not detected in the pre-culture repertoire of the same donor were defined as low-abundance clones. TCRdb took this table from immuneACCESS and kept in-frame rearrangements with V and J called. Such tables lack part of the clones; where checked against another copy, unresolved V genes explain under half of the gap, and the rest is unexplained. That table is the source of V, J and clone size, and D and trimming were worked out from the DNA. This sample has about 110,000 clones in its table, and 80% to 95% of those were observed once. The ten largest clones capture 0.27% of the sample.

Untouched CD4+ T cells were isolated from Ficoll-separated PBMC by magnetic bead negative selection, reaching an average purity of roughly 98%. Using magnetic beads, untouched CD4+ T cells were isolated from Ficoll-separated PBMC at roughly 98% purity, with only negligible CD8+ contamination. Peripheral blood mononuclear cells came from the buffy coats of three healthy blood donors. All three donors were CMV seronegative. The DNeasy Blood & Tissue Kit was used to extract genomic DNA. For each subject, genomic DNA from sorted CD137+CD4+ cells and from pre-culture CD4+ baseline samples underwent TCRB sequencing. Trimming removed 7 bases from V and 4 bases from J, leaving 11 bases between the germline ends. The CDR3, from cysteine to phenylalanine, totals 13 residues. The CDR3 DNA has 39 bases and is translated from base 1. According to the germline V gene, CDR1 reads MDHEN and CDR2 reads SYDVKM.

Recombination joined TRBV28 with TRBJ2-1; there is no confident call for the D gene. The clonotype was recovered from a woman aged 18-29 years in good health and CMV-seronegative. Material: CD4+ T cells from PBMCs. The sequenced DNA: TGTGCCAGCACCGTACAAGGATACAATGAGCAGTTCTTC. Translated, this gives CASTVQGYNEQFF.